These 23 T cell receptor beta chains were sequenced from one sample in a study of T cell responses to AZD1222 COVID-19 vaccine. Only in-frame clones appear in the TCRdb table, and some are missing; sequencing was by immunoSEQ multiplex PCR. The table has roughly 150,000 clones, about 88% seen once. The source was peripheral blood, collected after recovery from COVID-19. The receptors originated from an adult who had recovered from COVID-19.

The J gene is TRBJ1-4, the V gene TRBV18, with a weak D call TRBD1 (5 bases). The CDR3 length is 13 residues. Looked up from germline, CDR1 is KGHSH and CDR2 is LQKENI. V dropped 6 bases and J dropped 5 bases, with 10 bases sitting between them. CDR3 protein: CASSQSGNEKLFF. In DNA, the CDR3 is TGTGCCAGCTCGCAATCAGGGAATGAAAAACTGTTTTTT.

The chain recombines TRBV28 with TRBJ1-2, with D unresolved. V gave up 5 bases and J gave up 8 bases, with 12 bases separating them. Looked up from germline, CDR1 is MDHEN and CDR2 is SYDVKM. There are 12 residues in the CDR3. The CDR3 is CASSPQARGYTF. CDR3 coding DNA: TGTGCCAGCAGTCCCCAGGCAAGAGGCTACACCTTC.

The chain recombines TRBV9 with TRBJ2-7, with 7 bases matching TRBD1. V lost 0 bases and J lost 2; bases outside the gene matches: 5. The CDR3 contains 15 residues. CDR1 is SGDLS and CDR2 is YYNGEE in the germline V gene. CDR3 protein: CASSVGGTAAYEQYF. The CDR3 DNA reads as TGTGCCAGCAGCGTAGGTGGGACAGCGGCCTACGAGCAGTACTTC.

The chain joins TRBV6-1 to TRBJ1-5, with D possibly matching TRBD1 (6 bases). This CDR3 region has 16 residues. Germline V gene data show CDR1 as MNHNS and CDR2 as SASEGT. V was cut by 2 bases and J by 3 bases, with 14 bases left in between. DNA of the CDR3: TGTGCCAGCAGTGAATGGGGCAGGGGCATCAATCAGCCCCAGCATTTT. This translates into CASSEWGRGINQPQHF.

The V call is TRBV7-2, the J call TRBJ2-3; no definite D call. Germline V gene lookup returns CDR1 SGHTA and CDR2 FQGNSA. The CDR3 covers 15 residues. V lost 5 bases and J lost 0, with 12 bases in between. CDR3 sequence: CASSAESASTDTQYF. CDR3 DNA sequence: TGTGCCAGCAGCGCCGAGAGCGCCAGCACAGATACGCAGTATTTT.

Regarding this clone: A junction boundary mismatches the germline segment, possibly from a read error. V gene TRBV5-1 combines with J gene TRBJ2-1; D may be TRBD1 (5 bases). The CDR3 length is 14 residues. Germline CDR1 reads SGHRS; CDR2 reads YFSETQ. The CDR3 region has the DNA TGCGCCAGCAGCTTGGAGAGCCAGGGTCGACGACAGATCTTC. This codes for CASSLESQGRRQIF.

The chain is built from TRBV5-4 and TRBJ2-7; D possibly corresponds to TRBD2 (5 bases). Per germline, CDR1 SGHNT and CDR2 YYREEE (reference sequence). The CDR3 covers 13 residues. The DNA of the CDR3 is TGTGCATTTCGCAGGACTGGAATATACGAGCAGTACTTC. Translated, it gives CAFRRTGIYEQYF.

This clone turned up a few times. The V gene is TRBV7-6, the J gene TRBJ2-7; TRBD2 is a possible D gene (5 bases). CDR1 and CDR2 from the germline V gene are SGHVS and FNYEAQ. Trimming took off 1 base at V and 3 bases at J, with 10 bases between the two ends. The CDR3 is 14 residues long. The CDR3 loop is CASSLVGEGYEQYF. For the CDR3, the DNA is TGTGCCAGCAGCTTAGTTGGAGAGGGCTACGAGCAGTACTTC.

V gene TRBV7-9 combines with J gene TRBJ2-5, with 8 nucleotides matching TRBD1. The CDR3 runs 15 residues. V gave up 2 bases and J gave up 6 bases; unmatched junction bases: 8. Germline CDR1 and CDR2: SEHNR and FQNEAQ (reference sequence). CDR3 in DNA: TGTGCCAGCAGCTTAACCGCCGACAGGGGTCAGACCCAGTACTTC. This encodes CASSLTADRGQTQYF.

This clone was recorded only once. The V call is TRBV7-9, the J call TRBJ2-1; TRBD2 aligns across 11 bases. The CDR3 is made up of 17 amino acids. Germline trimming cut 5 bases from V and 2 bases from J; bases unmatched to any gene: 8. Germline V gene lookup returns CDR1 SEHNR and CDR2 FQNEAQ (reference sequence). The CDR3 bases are TGTGCCAGCAGCCCGACGCCACTAGCGGGGGCCTACAATGAGCAGTTCTTC. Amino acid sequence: CASSPTPLAGAYNEQFF.

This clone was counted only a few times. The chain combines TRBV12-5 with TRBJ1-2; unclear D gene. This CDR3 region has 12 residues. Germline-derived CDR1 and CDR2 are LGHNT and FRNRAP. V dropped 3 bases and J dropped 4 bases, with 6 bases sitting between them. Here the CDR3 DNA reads TGTGCTAGTGGTTTCCCAGGCTATGGCTACACCTTC. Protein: CASGFPGYGYTF.

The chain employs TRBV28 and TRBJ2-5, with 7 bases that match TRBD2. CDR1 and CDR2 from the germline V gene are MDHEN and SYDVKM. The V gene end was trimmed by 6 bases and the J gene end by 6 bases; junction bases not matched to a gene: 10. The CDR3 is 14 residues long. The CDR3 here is CASSPRTSGKTQYF. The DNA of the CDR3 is TGTGCCAGCAGCCCCCGGACTAGTGGAAAGACCCAGTACTTC.

CDR3 sequence: CASSYDRGTDNSPLHF. CDR3 DNA: TGTGCCAGCAGTTACGACAGGGGGACAGATAATTCACCCCTCCACTTT. The chain has TRBV6-5 and TRBJ1-6; the match to TRBD1 covers 9 bases. The CDR3 runs 16 residues. CDR1 and CDR2 (germline): MNHEY, SVGAGI. V was pared by 2 bases and J by 5 bases, with 4 bases of the junction left unmatched.

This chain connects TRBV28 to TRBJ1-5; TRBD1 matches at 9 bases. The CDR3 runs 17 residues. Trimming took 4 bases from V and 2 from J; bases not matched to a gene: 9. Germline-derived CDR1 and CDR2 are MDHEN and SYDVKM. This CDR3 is CASSSSTGQGGNQPQHF. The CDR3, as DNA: TGTGCCAGCAGTTCTTCTACGGGACAGGGCGGCAATCAGCCCCAGCATTTT.

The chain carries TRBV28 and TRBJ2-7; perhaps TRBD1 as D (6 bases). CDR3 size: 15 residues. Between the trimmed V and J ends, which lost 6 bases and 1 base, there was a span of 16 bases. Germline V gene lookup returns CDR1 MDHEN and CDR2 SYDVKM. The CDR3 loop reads CASRNTGSVSYEQYF. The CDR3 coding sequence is TGTGCCAGCAGGAATACAGGGTCGGTTTCCTACGAGCAGTACTTC. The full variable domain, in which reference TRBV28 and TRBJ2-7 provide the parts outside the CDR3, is DVKVTQSSRYLVKRTGEKVFLECVQDMDHENMFWYRQDPGLGLRLIYFSYDVKMKEKGDIPEGYSVSREKKERFSLILESASTNQTSMYLCASRNTGSVSYEQYFGPGTRLTVT.

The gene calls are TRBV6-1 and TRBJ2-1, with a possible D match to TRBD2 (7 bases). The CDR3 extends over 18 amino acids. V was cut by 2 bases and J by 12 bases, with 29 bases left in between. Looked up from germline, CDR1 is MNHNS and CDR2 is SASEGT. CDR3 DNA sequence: TGTGCCAGCAGTGAAACCTACAATCGGGGGGCCGTTAGCTATCCGCAGTTCTTC. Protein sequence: CASSETYNRGAVSYPQFF.

The CDR3 region has the DNA TGTGCCAGCAGGACAGGCCGTAACTATGGCTACACCTTC. Its translation: CASRTGRNYGYTF. The chain links TRBV2 to TRBJ1-2, with a tentative D call TRBD1 (6 bases). V shed 6 bases and J shed 1 base, with 9 bases lying between them. The CDR3 extends over 13 amino acids. CDR1 and CDR2 (germline): SNHLY, FYNNEI.

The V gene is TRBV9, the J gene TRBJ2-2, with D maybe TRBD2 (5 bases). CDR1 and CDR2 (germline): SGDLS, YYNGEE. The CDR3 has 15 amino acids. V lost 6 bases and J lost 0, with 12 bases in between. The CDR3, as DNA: TGTGCCAGCACAAGTCCTAGCTCGAACACCGGGGAGCTGTTTTTT. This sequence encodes CASTSPSSNTGELFF.

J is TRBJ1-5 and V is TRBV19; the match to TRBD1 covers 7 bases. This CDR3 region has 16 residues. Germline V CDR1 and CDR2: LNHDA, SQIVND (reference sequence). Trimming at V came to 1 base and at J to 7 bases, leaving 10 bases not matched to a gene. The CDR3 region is CASSIAIGGGDQPQHF. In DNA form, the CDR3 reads TGTGCCAGTAGTATAGCGATTGGAGGGGGCGACCAGCCCCAGCATTTT.

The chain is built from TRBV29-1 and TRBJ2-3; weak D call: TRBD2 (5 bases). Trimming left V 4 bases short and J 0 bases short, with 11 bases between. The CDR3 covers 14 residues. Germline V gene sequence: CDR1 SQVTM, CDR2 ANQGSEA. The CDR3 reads CSVAGSSSTDTQYF. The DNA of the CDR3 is TGCAGCGTTGCTGGGAGTAGTAGCACAGATACGCAGTATTTT.

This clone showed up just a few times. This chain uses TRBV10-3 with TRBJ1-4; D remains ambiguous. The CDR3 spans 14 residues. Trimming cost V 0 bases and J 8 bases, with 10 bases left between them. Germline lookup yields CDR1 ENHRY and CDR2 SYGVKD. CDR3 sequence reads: CAISESTLKEKLFF. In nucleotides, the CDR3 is TGTGCCATCAGTGAGTCGACTCTGAAAGAAAAACTGTTTTTT.

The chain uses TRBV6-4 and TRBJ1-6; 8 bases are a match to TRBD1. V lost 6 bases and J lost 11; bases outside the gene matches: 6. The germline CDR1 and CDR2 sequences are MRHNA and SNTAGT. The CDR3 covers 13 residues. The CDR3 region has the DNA TGTGCCAGCAGCGACGGACAGGGAACACCCCTCCACTTT. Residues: CASSDGQGTPLHF.

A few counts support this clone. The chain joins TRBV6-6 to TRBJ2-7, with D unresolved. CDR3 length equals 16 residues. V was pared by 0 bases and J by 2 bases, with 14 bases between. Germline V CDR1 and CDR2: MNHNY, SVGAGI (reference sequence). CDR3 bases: TGTGCCAGCAGTTACTCTGAGGTAGCTGTTGCCTACGAGCAGTACTTC. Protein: CASSYSEVAVAYEQYF.